The present entry profiles one TCR beta chain with its context. Within a library made for alpha chains, this beta chain is off target, and its count is uninformative. This entry comes from a study of spatial heterogeneity in lung cancer. Study details: As counted in raw reads, each unique TCR and UMI combination appeared more than ten times on average.

One entry per CDR3 protein, called by TCRdb with MiXCR from the 5' RACE reads. In the table there are about 14,000 distinct CDR3 sequences, 5.2% of which are singletons. Time point reported: sample taken at primary tumor resection. In each case, whole RNA from tumor, nontumor lung or frozen PBMC was sequenced unsorted. The donors, approximately 66 patients with untreated early-stage non-small cell lung cancer, provided the samples. The CDR3 contains 14 residues. The germline gives CDR1 MDHEN, CDR2 SYDVKM. V lost 8 bases and J 0 bases, leaving 14 bases between the germline ends. This TCR came from a human donor with early-stage non-small cell lung cancer. The specimen comprised lung tumor tissue, sampled at surgery. The rearrangement joins TRBV28 to TRBJ2-7; D is unresolved. CDR3 in amino acids: CASHPRYSSYEQYF. The CDR3 DNA is TGTGCCAGCCATCCCCGATATAGCTCCTACGAGCAGTACTTC.